The 17 T cell receptor beta chains below were found in one sample sequenced in a study of shared clonotypes between healthy human individuals. Positively selected for CCR7, the CD45RO-negative cells used as naive CD8 cells excluded terminally differentiated effector memory CD45RA+ cells. Measured with immunoSEQ multiplex PCR; TCRdb has only the in-frame clones, and not every one. The sample lists about 2 million clones, approximately 94% seen once, with roughly 1.2% in the top ten. The sample was naive CD8+ T cells sorted from blood. All receptors come from a man younger than 35 in good health.

Details on this clone: Other DNA sequences within the sample encode an identical CDR3. The chain recombines TRBV11-3 with TRBJ2-2; D is tentatively TRBD1 or TRBD2 (5 bases each). The germline V and J ends were trimmed by 3 bases and 7 bases, with 6 bases remaining between them. Germline V CDR1 and CDR2: SGHNT, YENEEA. The CDR3 loop spans 12 amino acids. The chain's CDR3 is CASSLGDGELFF. CDR3 bases: TGTGCCAGCAGCTTGGGGGACGGGGAGCTGTTTTTT.

The J gene is TRBJ2-7, the V gene TRBV7-9; 7 positions match TRBD1. V was clipped by 1 base and J by 4 bases; unmatched bases: 10. CDR1 is SEHNR and CDR2 is FQNEAQ in the germline V gene (reference sequence). The CDR3 runs 16 residues. DNA for the CDR3: TGTGCCAGCAGCTTAGAGTTTCGGACAGGCACATACGAGCAGTACTTC. Translation gives CASSLEFRTGTYEQYF.

V is TRBV30 and J is TRBJ1-5; weak D call: TRBD1 (6 bases). Trimming stripped 3 bases from V and 3 bases from J, with 12 bases between. The CDR3 totals 14 residues. CDR1 is GTSNPN, CDR2 SVGIG, per germline (reference sequence). CDR3 amino acids: CAWRLQGINQPQHF. Here the CDR3 DNA reads TGTGCCTGGAGACTACAGGGAATCAATCAGCCCCAGCATTTT.

This chain uses TRBV27 with TRBJ2-2; 13 bases line up with TRBD2. Germline V gives CDR1 MNHEY, CDR2 SMNVEV (reference sequence). CDR3 length equals 16 residues. V trimming: 6 bases; J trimming: 7 bases; junction bases outside the gene matches: 8. The CDR3 protein is CASSRGTSGVGGELFF. As DNA, the CDR3 is TGTGCCAGCAGCCGTGGGACTAGCGGGGTAGGCGGGGAGCTGTTTTTT.

This chain connects TRBV9 to TRBJ2-1; D not certain. Trimming took 1 base from V and 7 from J, leaving 6 bases between them. Germline values: CDR1 SGDLS, CDR2 YYNGEE. The CDR3 loop spans 12 amino acids. The CDR3 sequence: CASSVTANEQFF. CDR3 in DNA: TGTGCCAGCAGCGTAACGGCGAATGAGCAGTTCTTC.

Note on this clone: Other DNA sequences within the sample encode an identical CDR3. The genes are TRBV4-1 and TRBJ2-5; possibly TRBD2 for D (5 bases). CDR3 length: 14 amino acids. Trimming took off 1 base at V and 4 bases at J, with 10 bases between the two ends. CDR1 MGHRA and CDR2 YSYEKL come from the germline V gene. CDR3 protein: CASSQGVGRETQYF. DNA for the CDR3: TGCGCCAGCAGCCAAGGGGTAGGGAGAGAGACCCAGTACTTC.

This chain links TRBV7-6 with TRBJ2-2, with D hard to call. This CDR3 contains 14 residues. The germline gives CDR1 SGHVS, CDR2 FNYEAQ. The ends were cut back, 3 bases at V and 8 bases at J, with 13 bases in the middle. The DNA of the CDR3 is TGTGCCAGCAGCTTGGGCCCCGAACATGGGGAGCTGTTTTTT. It specifies CASSLGPEHGELFF.

This chain joins TRBV4-1 and TRBJ2-7; 8 nucleotides agree with TRBD2. The V segment lost 3 bases and the J segment 6 bases; nucleotides outside the gene matches: 13. CDR1 is MGHRA, CDR2 YSYEKL, per germline. The CDR3 sequence is 16 residues long. The CDR3 DNA sequence: TGCGCCAGCAGCCAGCCCCGGGGGGGGGCCATCTCCGAGCAGTACTTC. The encoded protein is CASSQPRGGAISEQYF.

The V gene is TRBV5-1, the J gene TRBJ1-1; D might be TRBD1 (5 bases). The CDR3 contains 15 residues. Germline V gene sequence: CDR1 SGHRS, CDR2 YFSETQ. V was pared by 1 base and J by 1 base, with 11 bases between. The CDR3: CASSLFGGSNTEAFF. The CDR3 DNA follows: TGCGCCAGCAGCTTGTTTGGGGGGTCGAACACTGAAGCTTTCTTT.

V usage is TRBV9 and J usage is TRBJ2-5, with 8 bases lining up with TRBD2. The CDR3 sequence is 15 residues long. V gave up 2 bases and J gave up 5 bases; unmatched junction bases: 8. Germline CDR1 is SGDLS and CDR2 is YYNGEE. This chain's CDR3 is CASSVSGVGGETQYF. CDR3 DNA sequence: TGTGCCAGCAGCGTTAGCGGGGTTGGGGGTGAGACCCAGTACTTC. The full variable domain, with the rest looked up from reference TRBV9 and TRBJ2-5, is DSGVTQTPKHLITATGQRVTLRCSPRSGDLSVYWYQQSLDQGLQFLIQYYNGEERAKGNILERFSAQQFPDLHSELNLSSLELGDSALYFCASSVSGVGGETQYFGPGTRLLVL.

V and J are TRBV7-3 and TRBJ2-1; 9 bases agree with TRBD2. Looked up from germline, CDR1 is SGHTA and CDR2 is FQGTGA. The V gene end was trimmed by 2 bases and the J gene end by 4 bases; junction bases not matched to a gene: 3. CDR3 length: 15 amino acids. CDR3 bases: TGTGCCAGCAGCTTACTTAGCGGGGGATACAATGAGCAGTTCTTC. Protein product: CASSLLSGGYNEQFF.

V usage is TRBV27 and J usage is TRBJ2-1, with 14 positions matching TRBD2. From germline, CDR1 is MNHEY and CDR2 SMNVEV (reference sequence). Losses at the gene ends were 1 base for V and 9 bases for J; bases not matched to a gene: 11. CDR3 length equals 18 residues. The CDR3 loop is CASSLFPRGLAGVGEQFF. Written as DNA, the CDR3 is TGTGCCAGCAGTTTATTCCCCAGGGGACTAGCGGGAGTAGGTGAGCAGTTCTTC.

The V call is TRBV6-1, the J call TRBJ2-7, with 8 bases that match TRBD1. The CDR3 has 15 amino acids. Germline-derived CDR1 and CDR2 are MNHNS and SASEGT. V was clipped by 3 bases and J by 2 bases; unmatched bases: 6. Here the CDR3 DNA reads TGTGCCAGCAGTGAGGGGACAGGCCCGACCTACGAGCAGTACTTC. This translates into CASSEGTGPTYEQYF.

The gene calls are TRBV9 and TRBJ1-1; the match to TRBD1 covers 7 bases. The length of the CDR3 is 14 residues. Germline loops: CDR1 SGDLS, CDR2 YYNGEE. Trimming took 3 bases from V and 5 from J; bases not matched to a gene: 7. The CDR3 bases are TGTGCCAGCAGCGGCGAGACAGGGTGGACTGAAGCTTTCTTT. Translating it yields CASSGETGWTEAFF.

The rearrangement joins TRBV5-4 to TRBJ1-1, with D possibly being TRBD1 (6 bases). Deletions cut 3 bases from V and 3 bases from J, with 21 bases between. Germline-derived CDR1 and CDR2 are SGHNT and YYREEE (reference sequence). The length of the CDR3 is 17 residues. CDR3 sequence (DNA): TGTGCCAGCAGCTCACAGGGACGGGGCGTTGCTGACACTGAAGCTTTCTTT. Its translation is CASSSQGRGVADTEAFF.

The rearrangement links TRBV4-3 to TRBJ2-3; the D gene is possibly TRBD1 (6 bases). Per the germline V gene, CDR1 is LGHNA and CDR2 is YSLEER. V lost 4 bases and J 2 bases, leaving 13 bases between the germline ends. The CDR3 covers 15 residues. Here the CDR3 DNA reads TGCGCCAGCAGCCCCAGACAGGTGCTCACAGATACGCAGTATTTT. Residues: CASSPRQVLTDTQYF.

Here the CDR3 DNA reads TGTGCCAGCAGCTGGGGGGTCGATACGCAGTATTTT. This codes for CASSWGVDTQYF. The chain has TRBV7-8 and TRBJ2-3; D perhaps matches TRBD2 (6 bases). V lost 4 bases and J lost 6, with 8 bases in between. The V gene's germline CDR1 is SGHVS and CDR2 FQNEAQ. The CDR3 loop spans 12 amino acids.